The next 24 T cell receptor beta chains were all read from a single sample in a study of blood T cell repertoires in COVID-19. Sequencing used immunoSEQ multiplex PCR; TCRdb keeps in-frame clones, though not all of them. There are under 550,000 clones in the sample; 80% to 90% occur only once, and less than 0.95% lies in the top ten. Input material: peripheral blood. Receptor source: a man aged 18 to 30 with COVID-19, enrolled during active disease.

The chain has TRBV6-4 and TRBJ2-7; TRBD2 is a possible D gene (6 bases). The CDR3 is 15 residues long. The germline V gene encodes CDR1 MRHNA and CDR2 SNTAGT. Trimming took off 8 bases at V and 7 bases at J, with 24 bases between the two ends. The CDR3 DNA is TGTGCCAGCTCTGGCGGTGTCAAACCTCGGGGGGAGCAGTACTTC. Translating it yields CASSGGVKPRGEQYF.

The chain couples TRBV19 to TRBJ2-7; 8 bases line up with TRBD2. Germline V lookup: CDR1 LNHDA, CDR2 SQIVND (reference sequence). V lost 9 bases, J lost 0 bases, and 10 bases stayed unmatched. CDR3 length equals 15 residues. DNA of the CDR3: TGTGCCAGCCTTCCCACTAGCGGAAGCTCCTACGAGCAGTACTTC. Protein: CASLPTSGSSYEQYF.

CDR3: CASSLKAGVPYEQYF. In nucleotides, the CDR3 is TGCGCCAGCAGCTTAAAGGCAGGGGTCCCCTACGAGCAGTACTTC. The chain couples TRBV5-1 to TRBJ2-7; a weak D match, TRBD1 (6 bases). Germline V CDR1 and CDR2: SGHRS, YFSETQ. This CDR3 comprises 15 residues. V was clipped by 2 bases and J by 2 bases, with 14 bases between them.

The chain employs TRBV25-1 and TRBJ2-3, with D possibly TRBD2 on 6 matching bases. The CDR3 is 16 amino acids. V lost 3 bases and J lost 2, with 15 bases in between. Germline CDR1 reads MGHDK; CDR2 reads SYGVNS. The CDR3 protein is CASSDSGTANTDTQYF. As DNA, the CDR3 is TGTGCCAGCAGTGATTCTGGGACTGCTAACACAGATACGCAGTATTTT. The full variable domain, completed using reference TRBV25-1 and TRBJ2-3, is EADIYQTPRYLVIGTGKKITLECSQTMGHDKMYWYQQDPGMELHLIHYSYGVNSTEKGDLSSESTVSRIRTEHFPLTLESARPSHTSQYLCASSDSGTANTDTQYFGPGTRLTVL.

J is TRBJ2-5 and V is TRBV11-2, with 8 nucleotides matching TRBD2. CDR1 is SGHAT and CDR2 is FQNNGV in the germline V gene. With V trimmed by 6 bases and J by 4 bases, 10 bases remained unmatched. This CDR3 region has 15 residues. CDR3 DNA: TGTGCCAGCAGTTTTAGCGGGGCGGCCCGAGAGACCCAGTACTTC. Translated: CASSFSGAARETQYF.

CDR3 loop: CASSPTASTGTGNTIYF. The CDR3 DNA follows: TGTGCCAGCTCACCAACCGCCTCGACAGGGACTGGAAACACCATATATTTT. V is TRBV18 and J is TRBJ1-3; TRBD1 agrees at 7 bases. The CDR3 totals 17 residues. Per germline, CDR1 KGHSH and CDR2 LQKENI. V dropped 2 bases and J dropped 2; count of bases not matched to a gene: 9.

The CDR3 spells CASSPISRQGAVYGYTF. DNA of the CDR3: TGTGCCAGCAGTCCGATATCTCGACAGGGGGCCGTCTATGGCTACACCTTC. This rearrangement joins TRBV27 to TRBJ1-2, with 10 bases identical to TRBD1. This CDR3 has 17 residues. V shed 5 bases and J 4 bases; nucleotides not matched to a gene: 13. CDR1 and CDR2 from the germline V gene are MNHEY and SMNVEV (reference sequence).

The chain employs TRBV21-1 and TRBJ2-1; the table names TRBD2, a call not compared with the DNA. TRBV21-1 is recorded as a pseudogene. This CDR3 contains 16 residues. CDR3 DNA sequence: TGTGCCAGCAGCCTTCCTAACTGGGTCCCGGGAAATGAGCAGTTCTTC. It encodes CASSLPNWVPGNEQFF.

This chain joins TRBV2 and TRBJ1-1; 7 nucleotides line up with TRBD1. The CDR3 spans 13 residues. Germline assignment: CDR1 SNHLY and CDR2 FYNNEI. V lost 6 bases and J lost 6; bases outside the gene matches: 7. The DNA for the CDR3 is TGTGCCAGCAGCCTCGAGGGGGCCGCTGAAGCTTTCTTT. This gives the protein CASSLEGAAEAFF.

The genes are TRBV4-2 and TRBJ2-1, with 10 nucleotides matching TRBD2. Looked up from germline, CDR1 is LGHNA and CDR2 is YNFKEQ. V lost 0 bases, J lost 8 bases, and 10 bases stayed unmatched. The CDR3 sequence is 17 residues long. CDR3 nucleotides: TGTGCCAGCAGCCAAGAGGCTAGCGGGAGTTTTAACGATGAGCAGTTCTTC. This translates into CASSQEASGSFNDEQFF.

The V gene is TRBV24-1, the J gene TRBJ2-1; 8 bases match TRBD2. J gave up 7 bases and V 4 bases, and 5 bases lay outside the gene matches. CDR1 is KGHDR, CDR2 SFDVKD, per germline. The CDR3 loop spans 14 amino acids. In nucleotides, the CDR3 is TGTGCCACCAGTGAGGGGGGGACTAGGAATGAGCAGTTCTTC. This codes for CATSEGGTRNEQFF.

The J gene is TRBJ2-6, the V gene TRBV11-1, with D uncertain. The CDR3 has 15 amino acids. Between the trimmed V and J ends, which lost 5 bases and 0 bases, there was a span of 8 bases. Germline V gene sequence: CDR1 SGHAT, CDR2 FQDESV (reference sequence). In DNA, the CDR3 is TGTGCCAGCAGCACTAAGTACTCTGGGGCCAACGTCCTGACTTTC. Encoded protein: CASSTKYSGANVLTF.

This chain uses TRBV30 with TRBJ2-5, with TRBD2 identical over 10 bases. The CDR3 contains 13 residues. V lost 6 bases, J lost 3 bases, and 4 bases stayed unmatched. Germline V gene lookup returns CDR1 GTSNPN and CDR2 SVGIG (reference sequence). The CDR3 sequence is CACPLAGKETQYF. CDR3 nucleotide sequence: TGTGCCTGCCCACTAGCGGGGAAAGAGACCCAGTACTTC.

This clone was found once. This sequence joins TRBV2 and TRBJ2-7, with D perhaps matching TRBD1 (6 bases). V was clipped by 5 bases and J by 2 bases, with 13 bases between them. The germline V gene has CDR1 SNHLY and CDR2 FYNNEI. This CDR3 is 14 amino acids long. In DNA, the CDR3 is TGTGCCAGCAGTACAGGGTTTAAACCCTACGAGCAGTACTTC. Encoded protein: CASSTGFKPYEQYF. Using reference TRBV2 and TRBJ2-7 for the parts outside the CDR3, the full variable domain is EPEVTQTPSHQVTQMGQEVILRCVPISNHLYFYWYRQILGQKVEFLVSFYNNEISEKSEIFDDQFSVERPDGSNFTLKIRSTKLEDSAMYFCASSTGFKPYEQYFGPGTRLTVT.

This clone was seen a few times. V usage is TRBV3-1 (or the pseudogene TRBV3-2) and J usage is TRBJ2-1, with TRBD2 matching 7 bases. Germline V lookup: CDR1 LGHDT, CDR2 YNNKEL (reference sequence). The CDR3 covers 14 residues. V was clipped by 3 bases and J by 8 bases; unmatched bases: 7. The chain's CDR3 is CASSHRTRIHEQFF. The CDR3 coding sequence is TGTGCCAGCAGCCACCGGACTAGAATTCATGAGCAGTTCTTC.

The chain couples TRBV5-1 to TRBJ1-5; unclear D gene. Germline assignment: CDR1 SGHRS and CDR2 YFSETQ. The CDR3 totals 13 residues. V dropped 0 bases and J dropped 2 bases, with 3 bases sitting between them. CDR3 DNA: TGCGCCAGCAGCTTGGCGGGCAATCAGCCCCAGCATTTT. Protein product: CASSLAGNQPQHF.

The rearrangement links TRBV10-2 to TRBJ2-7; 10 nucleotides align to TRBD1. The CDR3 totals 16 residues. The germline V gene encodes CDR1 WSHSY and CDR2 SAAADI. The trim removed 10 bases at V and 3 bases at J, leaving 15 bases unmatched. This CDR3 reads CATYSGDRGPSYEQYF. The CDR3 DNA reads TGCGCCACCTACTCCGGGGACAGGGGCCCAAGCTACGAGCAGTACTTC.

V gene TRBV9 combines with J gene TRBJ1-6; D call uncertain. The V end lost 5 bases, the J end lost 8 bases, and 17 bases lay between the germline ends. Per germline, CDR1 SGDLS and CDR2 YYNGEE. The CDR3 covers 15 residues. The CDR3 spells CASSFLDLEDSPLHF. CDR3 DNA sequence: TGTGCCAGCAGTTTTTTGGACCTGGAGGATTCACCCCTCCACTTT.

V gene TRBV10-2 combines with J gene TRBJ2-6; 8 positions match TRBD1. The CDR3 is made up of 17 amino acids. Per germline, CDR1 WSHSY and CDR2 SAAADI. The ends lost 6 bases at V and 0 bases at J; junction bases unmatched: 7. This chain's CDR3 is CASRKTGVNSGANVLTF. CDR3 DNA sequence: TGCGCCAGCAGAAAGACAGGGGTCAACTCTGGGGCCAACGTCCTGACTTTC.

The gene calls are TRBV2 and TRBJ2-2; maybe TRBD2 (5 bases). V lost 4 bases and J lost 9, with 18 bases in between. The CDR3 runs to 15 residues. CDR1 is SNHLY and CDR2 is FYNNEI in the germline V gene. The CDR3 DNA reads as TGTGCCAGCAGTGCTTCGACTACCGCTCGCCGGGAGCTGTTTTTT. Its translation is CASSASTTARRELFF.

This clone appeared a single time. This chain uses TRBV5-4 with TRBJ2-1; D gene ambiguous. Germline V CDR1 and CDR2: SGHNT, YYREEE (reference sequence). Trimming cost V 3 bases and J 0 bases, with 10 bases left between them. The CDR3 is 15 amino acids. CDR3 in amino acids: CASSSGSRSYNEQFF. The CDR3 region has the DNA TGTGCCAGCAGCTCCGGGTCCCGCTCCTACAATGAGCAGTTCTTC. Using reference TRBV5-4 and TRBJ2-1 for the parts outside the CDR3, the full variable domain is ETGVTQSPTHLIKTRGQQVTLRCSSQSGHNTVSWYQQALGQGPQFIFQYYREEENGRGNFPPRFSGLQFPNYSSELNVNALELDDSALYLCASSSGSRSYNEQFFGPGTRLTVL.

The CDR3 DNA is TGTGCCAGCAGCCTCGGACTCGGCTCCTATAATTCACCCCTCCACTTT. Translating it yields CASSLGLGSYNSPLHF. V and J are TRBV3-1 (or the pseudogene TRBV3-2) and TRBJ1-6, with D unresolved. V was cut by 4 bases and J by 0 bases, with 10 bases left in between. The CDR3 has 16 amino acids. The germline V gene encodes CDR1 LGHDT and CDR2 YNNKEL (reference sequence).

This clone was found once. The chain uses TRBV4-1 and TRBJ1-2; 7 nucleotides line up with TRBD1. This CDR3 has 15 residues. Germline loops: CDR1 MGHRA, CDR2 YSYEKL. V was pared by 2 bases and J by 0 bases, with 3 bases of the junction left unmatched. The CDR3 DNA reads as TGCGCCAGCAGCCAACCTGGGACAGCTAACTATGGCTACACCTTC. Amino acids: CASSQPGTANYGYTF.

Of note for this clone: This sample also contains other DNA sequences that code for the same CDR3. CDR3 loop: CASRQGYEQYF. As DNA, the CDR3 is TGTGCCAGCAGACAGGGATACGAGCAGTACTTC. This chain joins TRBV6-5 and TRBJ2-7; TRBD1 is a possible D gene (6 bases). V dropped 6 bases and J dropped 4 bases, with 7 bases sitting between them. The germline CDR1 and CDR2 sequences are MNHEY and SVGAGI. This CDR3 is built from 11 residues.